Included here is one T cell receptor beta chain sequence, with context. What it recognizes is unknown. Per the germline V gene, CDR1 is MRHNA and CDR2 is SNTAGT. This CDR3 is built from 16 residues. The V gene end was trimmed by 2 bases and the J gene end by 3 bases; junction bases not matched to a gene: 5. This specimen belongs to a study of cytomegalovirus exposure and HLA in healthy donors. On the study more broadly: Out of fewer than 500 genotyped donors, less than 85% belonged to the Caucasian-associated ancestry cluster. Overall study results and limits: The study recorded fewer than 200 TCR beta chains that were cytomegalovirus-associated.

Primers included in the PCR were 60 Vbeta and 13 Jbeta primers. In the original analysis: Later reanalysis found approximately 76 million unique TCR beta chains, around 10 million of them shared. Sequenced by immunoSEQ multiplex PCR; TCRdb stores in-frame clones only, minus some. Clone size and the V and J calls come from that table; the DNA yielded D and trimming. The sample yields fewer than 200,000 clones, 76% seen once. Sequenced material: PBMCs. This clonotype originated in a female donor in good health and CMV-seronegative. V usage is TRBV6-4 and J usage is TRBJ2-3, with 10 bases aligning to TRBD2. The CDR3 reads CASSDQPGLATDTQYF. The CDR3 DNA follows: TGTGCCAGCAGTGACCAACCGGGACTAGCGACAGATACGCAGTATTTT.